This TCR beta chain was observed in a study of OX40 agonist ivuxolimab in advanced cancers. Study context: Cancers in dose escalation were hepatocellular, melanoma, renal cell and head and neck.

General study results and limits: The study observed clonal expansion of CD4+ and CD8+ blood T cells by week 6 at 0.1 to 3.0 mg/kg.

Some clones are missing from TCRdb's copy, which holds only in-frame ones; the method was immunoSEQ multiplex PCR. The sample holds just over 50,000 clones; more than 65% are singletons and the top ten take roughly 3%. The V gene's germline CDR1 is SGHTA and CDR2 FQGNSA. This CDR3 is 13 amino acids long. The ends were cut back, 4 bases at V and 8 bases at J, with 9 bases in the middle. In this sample, this clone turned up once. Antigen unknown. Researchers took blood at baseline, on cycle 4 day 1, and on cycle 7 day 1. This chain links TRBV7-2 with TRBJ1-6; D is ambiguous. This specimen was CD4+ or CD8+ T cells sorted from blood, taken in a trial of the OX40 agonist ivuxolimab. The sequence was obtained from an adult with an advanced solid tumor such as melanoma, head and neck, liver or kidney cancer. CDR3 loop: CASSSGLYSPLHF. Written as DNA, the CDR3 is TGTGCCAGCAGCTCAGGACTCTATTCACCCCTCCACTTT.